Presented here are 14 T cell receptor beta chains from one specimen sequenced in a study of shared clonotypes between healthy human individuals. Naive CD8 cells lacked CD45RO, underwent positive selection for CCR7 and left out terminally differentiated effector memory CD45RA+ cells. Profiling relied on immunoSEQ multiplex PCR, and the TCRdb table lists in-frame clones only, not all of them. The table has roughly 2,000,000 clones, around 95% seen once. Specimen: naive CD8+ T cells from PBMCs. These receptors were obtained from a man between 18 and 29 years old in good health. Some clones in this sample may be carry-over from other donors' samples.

CDR3 sequence: CASSLSGASNQPQHF. Here the CDR3 DNA reads TGTGCCAGCAGTTTATCGGGGGCTAGCAATCAGCCCCAGCATTTT. This chain links TRBV28 with TRBJ1-5; D is perhaps TRBD1 (6 bases). The CDR3 is made up of 15 amino acids. CDR1 is MDHEN, CDR2 SYDVKM, per germline. Trimming shortened V by 1 base and J by 0 bases, and 7 bases separated the two germline ends.

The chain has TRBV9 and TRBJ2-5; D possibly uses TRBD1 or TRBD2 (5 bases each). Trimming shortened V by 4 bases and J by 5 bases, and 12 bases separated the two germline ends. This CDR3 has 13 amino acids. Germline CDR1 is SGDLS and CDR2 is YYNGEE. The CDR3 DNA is TGTGCCAGCAGCACGGGACGGACGGAGACCCAGTACTTC. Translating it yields CASSTGRTETQYF.

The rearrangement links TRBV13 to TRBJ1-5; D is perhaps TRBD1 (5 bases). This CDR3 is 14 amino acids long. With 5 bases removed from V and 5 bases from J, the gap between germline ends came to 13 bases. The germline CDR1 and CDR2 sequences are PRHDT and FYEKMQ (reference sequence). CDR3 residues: CASSPGRVHQPQHF. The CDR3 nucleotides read TGTGCCAGCAGCCCCGGCAGGGTTCATCAGCCCCAGCATTTT.

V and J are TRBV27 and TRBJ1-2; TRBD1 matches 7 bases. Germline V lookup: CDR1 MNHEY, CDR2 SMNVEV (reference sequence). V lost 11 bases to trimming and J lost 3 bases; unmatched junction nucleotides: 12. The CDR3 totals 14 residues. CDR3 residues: CAGDSDRADYGYTF. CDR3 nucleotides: TGTGCCGGCGATTCCGACAGGGCGGACTATGGCTACACCTTC.

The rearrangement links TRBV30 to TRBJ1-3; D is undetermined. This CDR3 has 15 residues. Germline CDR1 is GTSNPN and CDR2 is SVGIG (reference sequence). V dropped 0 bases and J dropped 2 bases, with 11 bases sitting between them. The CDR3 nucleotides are TGTGCCTGGAGTGTACGGGCAGGCCCTGGAAACACCATATATTTT. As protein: CAWSVRAGPGNTIYF.

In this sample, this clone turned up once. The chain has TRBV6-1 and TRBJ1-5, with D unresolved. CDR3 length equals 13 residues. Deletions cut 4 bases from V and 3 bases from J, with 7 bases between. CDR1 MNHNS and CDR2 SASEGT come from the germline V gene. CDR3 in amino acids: CASSGTLNQPQHF. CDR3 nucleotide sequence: TGTGCCAGCAGTGGGACGCTCAATCAGCCCCAGCATTTT.

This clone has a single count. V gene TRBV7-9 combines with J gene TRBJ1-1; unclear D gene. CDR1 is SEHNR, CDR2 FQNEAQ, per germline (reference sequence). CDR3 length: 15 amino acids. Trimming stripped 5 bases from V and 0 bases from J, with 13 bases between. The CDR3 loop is CASSPRGYMNTEAFF. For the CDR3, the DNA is TGTGCCAGCAGCCCCCGTGGATACATGAACACTGAAGCTTTCTTT.

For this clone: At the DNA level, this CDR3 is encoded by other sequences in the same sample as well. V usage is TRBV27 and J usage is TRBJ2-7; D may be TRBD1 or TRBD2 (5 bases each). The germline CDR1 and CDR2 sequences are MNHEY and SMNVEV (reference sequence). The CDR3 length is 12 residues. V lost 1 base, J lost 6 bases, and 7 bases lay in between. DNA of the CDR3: TGTGCCAGCAGTTTATTTGGGGGCGAGCAGTACTTC. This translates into CASSLFGGEQYF.

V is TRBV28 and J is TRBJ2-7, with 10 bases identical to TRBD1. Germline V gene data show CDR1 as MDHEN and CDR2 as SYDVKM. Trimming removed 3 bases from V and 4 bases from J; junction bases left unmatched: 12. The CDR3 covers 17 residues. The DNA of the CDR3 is TGTGCCAGCAGTTTCCCGGCGACGGGACAGGGGAAGTACGAGCAGTACTTC. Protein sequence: CASSFPATGQGKYEQYF.

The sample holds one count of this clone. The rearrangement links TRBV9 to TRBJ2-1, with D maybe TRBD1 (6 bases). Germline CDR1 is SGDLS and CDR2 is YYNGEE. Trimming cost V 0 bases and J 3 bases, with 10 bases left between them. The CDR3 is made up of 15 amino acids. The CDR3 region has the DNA TGTGCCAGCAGCGTAGCTAGGGGGAACTACAATGAGCAGTTCTTC. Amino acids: CASSVARGNYNEQFF.

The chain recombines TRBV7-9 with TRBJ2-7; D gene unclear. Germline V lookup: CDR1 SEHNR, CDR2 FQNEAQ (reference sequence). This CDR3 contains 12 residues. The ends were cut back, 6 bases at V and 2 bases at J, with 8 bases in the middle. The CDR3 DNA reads TGTGCCAGCAGATACAGAACCTACGAGCAGTACTTC. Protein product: CASRYRTYEQYF.

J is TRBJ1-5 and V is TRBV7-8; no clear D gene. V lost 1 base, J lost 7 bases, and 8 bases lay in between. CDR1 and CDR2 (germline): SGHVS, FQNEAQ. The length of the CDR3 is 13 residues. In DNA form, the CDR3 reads TGTGCCAGCAGCTTAGACAAGGGACAGCCCCAGCATTTT. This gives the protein CASSLDKGQPQHF.

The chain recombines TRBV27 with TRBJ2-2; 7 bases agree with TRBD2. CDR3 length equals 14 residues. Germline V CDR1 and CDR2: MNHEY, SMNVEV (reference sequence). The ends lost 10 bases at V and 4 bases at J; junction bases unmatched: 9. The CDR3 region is CATSGVPVTGELFF. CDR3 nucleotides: TGTGCCACAAGCGGGGTCCCCGTCACCGGGGAGCTGTTTTTT.

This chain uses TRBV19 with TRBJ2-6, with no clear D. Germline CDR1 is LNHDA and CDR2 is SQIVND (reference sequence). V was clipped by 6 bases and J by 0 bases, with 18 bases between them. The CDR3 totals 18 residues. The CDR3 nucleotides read TGTGCCAGTAGGAAGCACAAGGGAATCCCCTCTGGGGCCAACGTCCTGACTTTC. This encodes CASRKHKGIPSGANVLTF.